This T cell receptor (beta chain) comes out of a study of regulatory T cells in long-lasting Graves disease. The junction had 6 bases not matched to a gene; V was cut back by 4 bases and J by 4 bases. The CDR3 runs 14 residues. Germline CDR1 and CDR2: SQVTM and ANQGSEA. The sample holds many counts of this clonotype. Its antigen is undetermined. Library construction for TCR beta used iRepertoire HTBI primers and Arm-PCR of CDR3 regions. TCRdb used MiXCR to reprocess the multiplex PCR reads, holding one entry per CDR3 protein. Among approximately 540,000 distinct CDR3 sequences listed, around 12% were seen once. Points from the study as a whole: What was studied was peripheral blood only, and not thyroid tissue.

Time point reported: newly diagnosed GD, antithyroid drugs for less than 3 months. Extracted PBMC RNA gave rise to the TCR library. A further study also used this sample, focusing on T cells in Graves' hyperthyroidism and ophthalmopathy.

This specimen consisted of peripheral blood mononuclear cells (PBMCs), obtained at new diagnosis, from a patient treated with antithyroid drugs. The chain recombines TRBV29-1 with TRBJ1-4, with 7 positions matching TRBD1. The clonotype originates from a woman in her thirties with Graves disease. The CDR3 region has the DNA TGCAGCGTTGCGACAGGGAAAAATAATGAAAAACTGTTTTTT. Protein: CSVATGKNNEKLFF. The variable domain in full, completed from reference TRBV29-1 and TRBJ1-4, reads SAVISQKPSRDICQRGTSLTIQCQVDSQVTMMFWYRQQPGQSLTLIATANQGSEATYESGFVIDKFPISRPNLTFSTLTVSNMSPEDSSIYLCSVATGKNNEKLFFGSGTQLSVL.